A selection of T cell receptor beta chains follows, all from one sample in a study of blood T cell repertoires in COVID-19. TCRdb keeps only in-frame clones here, not all; method: immunoSEQ multiplex PCR. Counted here are 200,000 to 250,000 clones, 75% to 90% occurring once; the ten biggest clones make up under 5%. What was sequenced was PBMCs or T cells enriched from blood (not recorded which). The receptor source for this set is a woman in her twenties or thirties who had recovered from COVID-19. The conserved cysteine and the conserved F or W are not part of the CDR3 here. Each record gives: CDR3 protein, D gene, J gene, V gene. D genes are given only for firm matches.

cdr3_aa: ASSMSTGWTEAF
d_call: TRBD1
j_call: TRBJ1-1
v_call: TRBV5-1

cdr3_aa: ASSLYSGGLNEQY
d_call: TRBD2
j_call: TRBJ2-7
v_call: TRBV28

cdr3_aa: ASSPQSILNNSPLH
d_call: NA
j_call: TRBJ1-6
v_call: TRBV28

cdr3_aa: ASSLVFRGVMKSEKLF
d_call: NA
j_call: TRBJ1-4
v_call: TRBV7-2

cdr3_aa: AISVDRESYNEQF
d_call: NA
j_call: TRBJ2-1
v_call: TRBV10-3

cdr3_aa: ASSPLGYEGTEAF
d_call: NA
j_call: TRBJ1-1
v_call: TRBV18

cdr3_aa: SAFSGTEAF
d_call: NA
j_call: TRBJ1-1
v_call: TRBV29-1

cdr3_aa: ASSLVRFTNYGYT
d_call: NA
j_call: TRBJ1-2
v_call: TRBV7-8

cdr3_aa: ASSPGVRVEDEQY
d_call: NA
j_call: TRBJ2-7
v_call: TRBV21-1

cdr3_aa: ASSLGQINQPQH
d_call: NA
j_call: TRBJ1-5
v_call: TRBV28

cdr3_aa: ASSLLRGFQETQY
d_call: NA
j_call: TRBJ2-5
v_call: TRBV2

cdr3_aa: ASSSERAAGGPKETQY
d_call: TRBD2
j_call: TRBJ2-5
v_call: TRBV7-9

cdr3_aa: SAEGGGEQY
d_call: NA
j_call: TRBJ2-7
v_call: TRBV20-1

cdr3_aa: ASSVGGGVADTQY
d_call: NA
j_call: TRBJ2-3
v_call: TRBV9

cdr3_aa: ASSPVVAVVAEAF
d_call: NA
j_call: TRBJ1-1
v_call: TRBV11-2

cdr3_aa: ASSSQGETYYGYT
d_call: NA
j_call: TRBJ1-2
v_call: TRBV28

cdr3_aa: ASIFGAGPYEQY
d_call: NA
j_call: TRBJ2-7
v_call: TRBV6-5